The 29 T cell receptor beta chains below come from one sample, sequenced in a study of cytomegalovirus exposure and HLA in healthy donors. 13 Jbeta primers and 60 Vbeta primers were used for the PCR. Clones were read by immunoSEQ multiplex PCR, and TCRdb kept only the in-frame ones, dropping some. The table lists some 100,000 clones, more than 70% of them singletons. Specimen: PBMCs. The receptors derive from a man aged 50 to 59 in good health and CMV-seropositive.

This clone was recorded a few times. The chain recombines TRBV7-2 with TRBJ2-3, with TRBD1 matching over 7 bases. This CDR3 comprises 14 residues. With V trimmed by 6 bases and J by 2 bases, 5 bases remained unmatched. Germline CDR1 SGHTA, CDR2 FQGNSA. CDR3 amino acids: CASSRDSYTDTQYF. The CDR3 bases are TGTGCCAGCAGTCGGGACAGTTACACAGATACGCAGTATTTT.

The CDR3 sequence is CASSIYGTGTLYEQYF. The DNA of the CDR3 is TGTGCCAGTAGTATCTACGGGACAGGGACCCTCTACGAGCAGTACTTC. This chain links TRBV19 with TRBJ2-7, with TRBD1 matching 9 bases. This CDR3 spans 16 amino acids. The germline gives CDR1 LNHDA, CDR2 SQIVND (reference sequence). J was trimmed by 3 bases and V by 3 bases; bases with no gene match: 9.

This sequence joins TRBV25-1 and TRBJ2-1, with 12 bases aligning to TRBD2. This CDR3 comprises 14 residues. The germline gives CDR1 MGHDK, CDR2 SYGVNS. The J segment lost 9 bases and the V segment lost 5 bases, leaving 5 bases of the junction unmatched. The CDR3, as DNA: TGTGCCAGCAGTTACCTAGCGGGAGGGACTGAGCAGTTCTTC. This encodes CASSYLAGGTEQFF.

V and J are TRBV19 and TRBJ1-5; D is unresolved. CDR3 length: 13 amino acids. Per the germline V gene, CDR1 is LNHDA and CDR2 is SQIVND (reference sequence). Trimming removed 5 bases from V and 1 base from J, with 6 bases in between. The CDR3 DNA is TGTGCCAGTAGTGACTCGAGCAATCAGCCCCAGCATTTT. Its protein product is CASSDSSNQPQHF.

The V and J genes are TRBV19 and TRBJ2-7, with 8 bases matching TRBD1. The germline gives CDR1 LNHDA, CDR2 SQIVND (reference sequence). The CDR3 has 13 amino acids. The ends lost 4 bases at V and 6 bases at J; junction bases unmatched: 5. CDR3 bases: TGTGCCAGTAGTAGCAGGGGGCGGAGCGAGCAGTACTTC. Translating it yields CASSSRGRSEQYF.

This clone has only one observation. CDR3 protein: CASSTGQSSVNEQYF. The CDR3 nucleotides read TGTGCCAGTAGTACTGGACAGTCCTCGGTCAACGAGCAGTACTTC. The chain employs TRBV19 and TRBJ2-5; D perhaps matches TRBD1 (6 bases). The J call is uncertain, as TRBJ2-7 better fits the DNA end. This CDR3 is 15 amino acids long. Germline V CDR1 and CDR2: LNHDA, SQIVND (reference sequence).

The rearrangement joins TRBV9 to TRBJ2-1; 9 positions agree with TRBD1. Germline V CDR1 and CDR2: SGDLS, YYNGEE. Trimming at V came to 4 bases and at J to 7 bases, leaving 3 bases not matched to a gene. CDR3 size: 13 residues. This chain's CDR3 is CASSSGQGNEQFF. The CDR3 DNA reads as TGTGCCAGCAGCTCGGGACAGGGAAATGAGCAGTTCTTC.

CDR3 bases: TGCGCCAGCAGCTACTGGACAGGGCGTTCAGATACGCAGTATTTT. Amino acid sequence: CASSYWTGRSDTQYF. The chain uses TRBV5-1 and TRBJ2-3; TRBD1 agrees at 8 bases. The junction had 7 bases not matched to a gene; V was cut back by 3 bases and J by 4 bases. From germline, CDR1 is SGHRS and CDR2 YFSETQ. This CDR3 spans 15 amino acids.

The chain links TRBV4-1 to TRBJ1-4; maybe TRBD1 (6 bases). Between the trimmed V and J ends, which lost 1 base and 3 bases, there was a span of 15 bases. The CDR3 has 17 amino acids. Germline V lookup: CDR1 MGHRA, CDR2 YSYEKL. As DNA, the CDR3 is TGCGCCAGCAGCCAAGCTGACAGGTTCATAGCTAATGAAAAACTGTTTTTT. Its protein product is CASSQADRFIANEKLFF.

This clone appeared once. The chain couples TRBV7-2 to TRBJ2-5; D perhaps matches TRBD1 (5 bases). Germline loops: CDR1 SGHTA, CDR2 FQGNSA. The V gene lost 1 base and the J gene lost 0 bases, with 9 bases spanning the gap. The CDR3 contains 15 residues. The CDR3 spells CASSLGTGYQETQYF. In nucleotides, the CDR3 is TGTGCCAGCAGCTTAGGAACAGGATACCAAGAGACCCAGTACTTC.

The chain is built from TRBV19 and TRBJ1-6; 7 nucleotides align to TRBD1. V dropped 7 bases and J dropped 7; count of bases not matched to a gene: 4. The CDR3 totals 13 residues. Germline CDR1 reads LNHDA; CDR2 reads SQIVND (reference sequence). The CDR3 is CASNRGENSPLHF. CDR3 DNA: TGTGCCAGTAACAGGGGTGAGAATTCACCCCTCCACTTT.

For the CDR3, the DNA is TGTGCCAGCAGTGACCGGACAGGGGGTGGGCAGTACTTC. It yields the protein CASSDRTGGGQYF. This chain connects TRBV2 to TRBJ2-7; TRBD1 matches at 10 bases. Germline CDR1 and CDR2: SNHLY and FYNNEI. The length of the CDR3 is 13 residues. Unmatched junction bases numbered 5, after V lost 3 bases and J lost 9 bases.

This clone was seen a single time. The chain links TRBV6-6 to TRBJ1-1; possible D gene TRBD1, 5 bases. The ends were cut back, 6 bases at V and 2 bases at J, with 10 bases in the middle. The CDR3 has 13 residues. Germline values: CDR1 MNHNY, CDR2 SVGAGI (reference sequence). Here the CDR3 DNA reads TGTGCCAGCAGGCCCGGGGGAAACACTGAAGCTTTCTTT. Translation: CASRPGGNTEAFF.

This clone came up a few times. This chain joins TRBV5-1 and TRBJ2-3; D is perhaps TRBD2 (6 bases). The V end lost 5 bases, the J end lost 0 bases, and 13 bases lay between the germline ends. The CDR3 covers 15 residues. Germline V gives CDR1 SGHRS, CDR2 YFSETQ. The CDR3 DNA sequence: TGCGCCAGCAGAATTGGGGCGGGGAGCACAGATACGCAGTATTTT. The encoded protein is CASRIGAGSTDTQYF.

The genes are TRBV4-1 and TRBJ2-7; D uncertain. Germline V lookup: CDR1 MGHRA, CDR2 YSYEKL. V gave up 1 base and J gave up 0 bases, with 7 bases separating them. The CDR3 extends over 14 amino acids. The CDR3 sequence: CASSQVADSYEQYF. In DNA, the CDR3 is TGCGCCAGCAGCCAAGTGGCGGACTCCTACGAGCAGTACTTC.

The V call is TRBV7-2, the J call TRBJ1-2, with 8 bases lining up with TRBD1. V lost 1 base to trimming and J lost 4 bases; unmatched junction nucleotides: 8. Germline loops: CDR1 SGHTA, CDR2 FQGNSA. The CDR3 covers 16 residues. The CDR3 DNA reads as TGTGCCAGCAGCTTAGAGACAGGGGACGGGTTCTATGGCTACACCTTC. Encoded protein: CASSLETGDGFYGYTF. Full variable domain (outside the CDR3, taken from reference TRBV7-2 and TRBJ1-2): GAGVSQSPSNKVTEKGKDVELRCDPISGHTALYWYRQSLGQGLEFLIYFQGNSAPDKSGLPSDRFSAERTGGSVSTLTIQRTQQEDSAVYLCASSLETGDGFYGYTFGSGTRLTVV.

This clone was counted a single time. The rearrangement links TRBV6-5 to TRBJ2-7, with 10 bases matching TRBD2. J was trimmed by 3 bases and V by 6 bases; bases with no gene match: 8. CDR1 MNHEY and CDR2 SVGAGI come from the germline V gene. This CDR3 contains 15 residues. The CDR3 coding sequence is TGTGCCAGCAGGCCGTCTAGCGGGAGTAACTACGAGCAGTACTTC. Its protein product is CASRPSSGSNYEQYF.

The chain uses TRBV6-5 and TRBJ2-7; TRBD1 is a possible D gene (6 bases). CDR1 and CDR2 from the germline V gene are MNHEY and SVGAGI. The CDR3 has 13 residues. V lost 6 bases and J lost 0, with 9 bases in between. CDR3 sequence reads: CASRRDISYEQYF. The CDR3 nucleotides are TGTGCCAGCAGAAGGGACATCTCCTACGAGCAGTACTTC.

The chain couples TRBV28 to TRBJ2-1, with 9 bases matching TRBD1. CDR3 length equals 19 residues. CDR1 MDHEN and CDR2 SYDVKM come from the germline V gene. The V gene end was trimmed by 5 bases and the J gene end by 7 bases; junction bases not matched to a gene: 21. The CDR3 sequence is CASSHRDRDAFLRGNEQFF. The DNA of the CDR3 is TGTGCCAGCAGTCACCGGGACAGGGACGCTTTTTTGAGGGGTAATGAGCAGTTCTTC.

V is TRBV9 and J is TRBJ2-1; the D gene is possibly TRBD2 (5 bases). CDR1 and CDR2 from the germline V gene are SGDLS and YYNGEE. The CDR3 runs 13 residues. V lost 2 bases, J lost 8 bases, and 11 bases lay in between. The CDR3 DNA is TGTGCCAGCAGCGTGCGGACGAGGGATGAGCAGTTCTTC. It specifies CASSVRTRDEQFF.

The chain joins TRBV2 to TRBJ1-5; no reliable D call. Per germline, CDR1 SNHLY and CDR2 FYNNEI. The CDR3 runs 14 residues. Trimming stripped 7 bases from V and 7 bases from J, with 17 bases between. This CDR3 reads CASTGAGRRQPQHF. The CDR3 nucleotides read TGTGCCAGCACTGGCGCTGGGAGGAGGCAGCCCCAGCATTTT.

This chain links TRBV9 with TRBJ2-1; 7 bases fit TRBD2. CDR1 and CDR2 from the germline V gene are SGDLS and YYNGEE. V shed 0 bases and J 7 bases; nucleotides not matched to a gene: 13. The CDR3 is 17 residues long. Here the CDR3 reads CASSVGGRGGGRNEQFF. CDR3 nucleotides: TGTGCCAGCAGCGTAGGAGGGAGGGGCGGTGGGAGGAATGAGCAGTTCTTC. The whole variable domain, filled in from reference TRBV9 and TRBJ2-1, reads DSGVTQTPKHLITATGQRVTLRCSPRSGDLSVYWYQQSLDQGLQFLIQYYNGEERAKGNILERFSAQQFPDLHSELNLSSLELGDSALYFCASSVGGRGGGRNEQFFGPGTRLTVL.

The chain joins TRBV27 to TRBJ2-5, with unresolved D. The end of the DNA is better explained by TRBJ2-7, so the J call may be wrong. CDR1 is MNHEY and CDR2 is SMNVEV in the germline V gene (reference sequence). The CDR3 is 13 residues long. CDR3 in DNA: TGTGCCAGCAGTTTACTACCTAGCTACGAGCAGTACTTC. Translating gives CASSLLPSYEQYF.

This sequence joins TRBV6-1 and TRBJ2-7; TRBD2 matches 10 bases. This CDR3 has 16 residues. CDR1 is MNHNS, CDR2 SASEGT, per germline. V lost 2 bases, J lost 0 bases, and 4 bases stayed unmatched. The DNA for the CDR3 is TGTGCCAGCAGTGAAAGGACTAGCGGTCTCTCCTACGAGCAGTACTTC. Protein: CASSERTSGLSYEQYF.

This chain connects TRBV5-1 to TRBJ2-1; TRBD2 aligns across 10 bases. The CDR3 spans 16 residues. Germline assignment: CDR1 SGHRS and CDR2 YFSETQ. V shed 4 bases, J shed 9 bases, and the junction held 13 bases outside the gene matches. CDR3 protein: CASSLGAGGGNGEQFF. The CDR3 coding sequence is TGCGCCAGCAGCCTAGGAGCGGGAGGGGGGAATGGTGAGCAGTTCTTC. The variable domain in full, with the rest retrieved from reference TRBV5-1 and TRBJ2-1, is KAGVTQTPRYLIKTRGQQVTLSCSPISGHRSVSWYQQTPGQGLQFLFEYFSETQRNKGNFPGRFSGRQFSNSRSEMNVSTLELGDSALYLCASSLGAGGGNGEQFFGPGTRLTVL.

The V and J genes are TRBV6-1 and TRBJ2-3; a possible D gene is TRBD2 (5 bases). Looked up from germline, CDR1 is MNHNS and CDR2 is SASEGT. The CDR3 loop spans 15 amino acids. V lost 0 bases and J 6 bases, leaving 13 bases between the germline ends. The DNA of the CDR3 is TGTGCCAGCAGTGAAGCGTGGACTGGCAGGGATACGCAGTATTTT. Protein: CASSEAWTGRDTQYF.

The V and J genes are TRBV28 and TRBJ1-4; D unresolved. The CDR3 extends over 14 amino acids. V lost 2 bases to trimming and J lost 11 bases, with 15 bases between them. CDR1 and CDR2 from the germline V gene are MDHEN and SYDVKM. DNA of the CDR3: TGTGCCAGCAGTTTAGACCCCCAGAGGGCGAAACTGTTTTTT. Protein: CASSLDPQRAKLFF.

This clone was recorded once. This CDR3 reads CASSEHQSSEAFF. In DNA, the CDR3 is TGTGCCAGCAGTGAACACCAGTCTTCTGAAGCTTTCTTT. The chain uses TRBV6-1 and TRBJ1-1; D is uncertain. Trimming left V 2 bases short and J 6 bases short, with 10 bases between. The CDR3 has 13 amino acids. Germline V gene data show CDR1 as MNHNS and CDR2 as SASEGT.

V is TRBV13 and J is TRBJ2-1; the match to TRBD1 covers 7 bases. The junction had 10 bases not matched to a gene; V was cut back by 5 bases and J by 9 bases. CDR3 length equals 14 residues. Germline lookup yields CDR1 PRHDT and CDR2 FYEKMQ (reference sequence). CDR3 sequence: CASSPIQGRSEQFF. The CDR3 nucleotides are TGTGCCAGCAGCCCCATACAGGGGCGAAGTGAGCAGTTCTTC.